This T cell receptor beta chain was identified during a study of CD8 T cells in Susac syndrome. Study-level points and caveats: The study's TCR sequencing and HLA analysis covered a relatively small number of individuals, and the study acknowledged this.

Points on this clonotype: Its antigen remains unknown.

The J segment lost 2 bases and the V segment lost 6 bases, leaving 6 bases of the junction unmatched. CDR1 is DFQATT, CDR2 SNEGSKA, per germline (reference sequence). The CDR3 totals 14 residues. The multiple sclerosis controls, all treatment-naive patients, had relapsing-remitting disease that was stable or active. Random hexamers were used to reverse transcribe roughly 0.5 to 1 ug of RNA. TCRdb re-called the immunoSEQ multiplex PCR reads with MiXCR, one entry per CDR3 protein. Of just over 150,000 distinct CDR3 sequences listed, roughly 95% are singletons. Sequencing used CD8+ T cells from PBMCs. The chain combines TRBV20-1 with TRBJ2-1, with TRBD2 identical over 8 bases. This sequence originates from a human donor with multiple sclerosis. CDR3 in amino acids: CSARGSGAYNEQFF. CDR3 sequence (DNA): TGCAGTGCCCGCGGTAGCGGGGCCTACAATGAGCAGTTCTTC.